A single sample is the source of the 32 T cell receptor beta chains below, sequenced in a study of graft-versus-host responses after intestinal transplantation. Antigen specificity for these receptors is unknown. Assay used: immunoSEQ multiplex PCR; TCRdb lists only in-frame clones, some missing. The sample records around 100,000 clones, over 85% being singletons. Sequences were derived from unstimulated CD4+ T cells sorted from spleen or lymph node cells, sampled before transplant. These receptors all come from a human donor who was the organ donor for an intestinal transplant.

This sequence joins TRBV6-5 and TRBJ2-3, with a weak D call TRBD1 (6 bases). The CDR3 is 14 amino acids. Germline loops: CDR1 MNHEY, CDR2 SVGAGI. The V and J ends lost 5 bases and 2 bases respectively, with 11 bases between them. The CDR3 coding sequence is TGTGCCAGCAGTCAACAGGGACCCACAGATACGCAGTATTTT. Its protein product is CASSQQGPTDTQYF.

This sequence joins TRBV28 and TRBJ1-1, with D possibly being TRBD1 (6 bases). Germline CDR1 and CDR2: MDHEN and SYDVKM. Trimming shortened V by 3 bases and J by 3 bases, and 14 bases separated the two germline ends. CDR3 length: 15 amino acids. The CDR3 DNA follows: TGTGCCAGCAGTTTCTGGGGGGCGCAGGACACTGAAGCTTTCTTT. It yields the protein CASSFWGAQDTEAFF.

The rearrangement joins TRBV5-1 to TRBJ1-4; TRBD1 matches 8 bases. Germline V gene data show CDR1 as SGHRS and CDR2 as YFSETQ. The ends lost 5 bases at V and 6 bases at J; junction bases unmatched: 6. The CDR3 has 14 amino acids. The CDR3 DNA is TGCGCCAGCAGATGGACAGGGTCGGATGAAAAACTGTTTTTT. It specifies CASRWTGSDEKLFF.

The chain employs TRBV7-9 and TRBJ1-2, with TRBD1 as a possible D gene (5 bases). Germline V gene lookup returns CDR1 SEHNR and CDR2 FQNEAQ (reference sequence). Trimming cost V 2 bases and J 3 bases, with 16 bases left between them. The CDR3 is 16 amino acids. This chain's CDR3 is CASSLKVVGTDYGYTF. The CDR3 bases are TGTGCCAGCAGCTTAAAAGTGGTCGGGACGGACTATGGCTACACCTTC.

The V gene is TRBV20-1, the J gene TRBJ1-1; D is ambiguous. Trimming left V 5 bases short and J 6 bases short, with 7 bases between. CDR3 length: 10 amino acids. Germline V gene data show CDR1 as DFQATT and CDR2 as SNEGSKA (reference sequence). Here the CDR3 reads CSASRAEAFF. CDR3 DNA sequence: TGCAGTGCTTCTAGGGCTGAAGCTTTCTTT.

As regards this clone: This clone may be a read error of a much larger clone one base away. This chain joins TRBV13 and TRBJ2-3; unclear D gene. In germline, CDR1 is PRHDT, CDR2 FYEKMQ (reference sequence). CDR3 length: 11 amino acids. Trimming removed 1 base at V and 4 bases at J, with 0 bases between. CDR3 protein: CASSLADTQYF. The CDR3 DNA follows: TGTGCCAGCAGCTTAGCAGATACGCAGTATTTT.

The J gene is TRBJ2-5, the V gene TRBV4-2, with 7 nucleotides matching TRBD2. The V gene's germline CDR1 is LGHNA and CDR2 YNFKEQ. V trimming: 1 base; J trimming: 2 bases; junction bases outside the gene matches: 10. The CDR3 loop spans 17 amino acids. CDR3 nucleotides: TGTGCCAGCAGCCAAGTGGGGGGGTGGGAGCGGCAAGAGACCCAGTACTTC. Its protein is CASSQVGGWERQETQYF.

This chain's CDR3 is CASSPYSGRNTGELFF. CDR3 DNA sequence: TGTGCCAGCTCACCGTACAGCGGGAGGAACACCGGGGAGCTGTTTTTT. V gene TRBV18 combines with J gene TRBJ2-2, with 8 nucleotides matching TRBD2. CDR1 and CDR2 from the germline V gene are KGHSH and LQKENI. This CDR3 has 16 residues. Trimming at V came to 3 bases and at J to 1 base, leaving 4 bases not matched to a gene. The complete variable domain, with remaining parts taken from reference TRBV18 and TRBJ2-2, reads NAGVMQNPRHLVRRRGQEARLRCSPMKGHSHVYWYRQLPEEGLKFMVYLQKENIIDESGMPKERFSAEFPKEGPSILRIQQVVRGDSAAYFCASSPYSGRNTGELFFGEGSRLTVL.

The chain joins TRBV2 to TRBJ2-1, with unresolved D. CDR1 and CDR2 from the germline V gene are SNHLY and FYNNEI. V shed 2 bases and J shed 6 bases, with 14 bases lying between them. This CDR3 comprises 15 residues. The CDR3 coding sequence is TGTGCCAGCAGTGAACTAGGGAAGACATTCAATGAGCAGTTCTTC. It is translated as CASSELGKTFNEQFF.

The CDR3 is CASSRGGNQPQHF. CDR3 sequence (DNA): TGTGCCAGCAGCAGAGGAGGGAATCAGCCCCAGCATTTT. This rearrangement joins TRBV9 to TRBJ1-5; no definite D call. The V gene's germline CDR1 is SGDLS and CDR2 YYNGEE. This CDR3 is built from 13 residues. With 4 bases removed from V and 4 bases from J, the gap between germline ends came to 9 bases.

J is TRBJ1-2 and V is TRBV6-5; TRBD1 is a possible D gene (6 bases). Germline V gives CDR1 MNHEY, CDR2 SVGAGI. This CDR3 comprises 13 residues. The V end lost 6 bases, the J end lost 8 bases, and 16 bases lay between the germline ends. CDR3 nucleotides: TGTGCCAGCAGCCGAGGGGCAGGGGACGGCTACACCTTC. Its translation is CASSRGAGDGYTF.

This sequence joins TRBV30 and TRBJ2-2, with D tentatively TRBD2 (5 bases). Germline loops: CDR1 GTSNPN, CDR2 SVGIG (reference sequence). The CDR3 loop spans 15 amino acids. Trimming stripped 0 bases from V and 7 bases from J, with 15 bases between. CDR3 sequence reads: CAWSVLRVLGGELFF. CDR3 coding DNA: TGTGCCTGGAGTGTTCTGCGGGTACTTGGCGGGGAGCTGTTTTTT.

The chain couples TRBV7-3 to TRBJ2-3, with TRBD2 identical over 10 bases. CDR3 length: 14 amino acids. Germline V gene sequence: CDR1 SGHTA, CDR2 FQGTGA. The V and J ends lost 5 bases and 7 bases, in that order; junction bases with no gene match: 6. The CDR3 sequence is CASSLAGVGNTQYF. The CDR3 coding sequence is TGTGCCAGCAGCCTAGCGGGAGTGGGAAATACGCAGTATTTT. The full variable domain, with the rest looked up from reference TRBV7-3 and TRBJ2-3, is GAGVSQTPSNKVTEKGKYVELRCDPISGHTALYWYRQSLGQGPEFLIYFQGTGAADDSGLPNDRFFAVRPEGSVSTLKIQRTERGDSAVYLCASSLAGVGNTQYFGPGTRLTVL.

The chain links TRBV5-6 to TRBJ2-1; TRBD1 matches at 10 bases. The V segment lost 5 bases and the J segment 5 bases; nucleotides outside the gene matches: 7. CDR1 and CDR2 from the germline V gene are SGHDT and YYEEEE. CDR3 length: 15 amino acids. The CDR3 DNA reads TGTGCCAGCAGTCTATGGGACAGGGGTAACAATGAGCAGTTCTTC. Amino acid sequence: CASSLWDRGNNEQFF. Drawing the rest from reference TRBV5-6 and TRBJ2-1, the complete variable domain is DAGVTQSPTHLIKTRGQQVTLRCSPKSGHDTVSWYQQALGQGPQFIFQYYEEEERQRGNFPDRFSGHQFPNYSSELNVNALLLGDSALYLCASSLWDRGNNEQFFGPGTRLTVL.

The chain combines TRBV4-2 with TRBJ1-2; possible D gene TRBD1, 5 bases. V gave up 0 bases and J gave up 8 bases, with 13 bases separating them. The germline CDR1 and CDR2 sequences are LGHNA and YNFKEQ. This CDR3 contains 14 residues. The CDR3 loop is CASSQDPGSRGYTF. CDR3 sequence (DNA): TGTGCCAGCAGCCAAGATCCAGGGTCCAGGGGCTACACCTTC.

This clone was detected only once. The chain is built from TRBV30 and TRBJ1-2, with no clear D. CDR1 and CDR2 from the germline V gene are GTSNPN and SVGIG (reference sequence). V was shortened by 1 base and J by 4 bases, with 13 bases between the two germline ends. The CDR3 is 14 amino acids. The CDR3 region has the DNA TGTGCCTGGAGTGCCTGGGCCACATTCTATGGCTACACCTTC. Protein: CAWSAWATFYGYTF.

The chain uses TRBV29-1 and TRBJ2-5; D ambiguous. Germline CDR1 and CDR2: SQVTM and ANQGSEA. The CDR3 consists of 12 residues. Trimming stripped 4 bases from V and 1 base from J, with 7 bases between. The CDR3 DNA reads TGCAGCGTTGCACAGACCCAAGAGACCCAGTACTTC. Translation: CSVAQTQETQYF.

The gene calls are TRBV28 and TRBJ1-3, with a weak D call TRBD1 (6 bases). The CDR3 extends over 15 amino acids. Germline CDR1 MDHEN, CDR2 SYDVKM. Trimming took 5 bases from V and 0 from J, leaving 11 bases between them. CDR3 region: CASSPGGFSGNTIYF. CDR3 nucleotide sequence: TGTGCCAGCAGTCCGGGGGGCTTCTCTGGAAACACCATATATTTT.

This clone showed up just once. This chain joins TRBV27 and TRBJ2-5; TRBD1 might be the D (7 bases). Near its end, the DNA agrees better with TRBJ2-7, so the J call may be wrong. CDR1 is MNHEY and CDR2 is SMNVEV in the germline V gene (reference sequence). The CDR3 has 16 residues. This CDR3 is CASSSSSGGKNYEQYF. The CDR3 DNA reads TGTGCCAGCAGTTCCTCCTCAGGGGGGAAAAACTACGAGCAGTACTTC.

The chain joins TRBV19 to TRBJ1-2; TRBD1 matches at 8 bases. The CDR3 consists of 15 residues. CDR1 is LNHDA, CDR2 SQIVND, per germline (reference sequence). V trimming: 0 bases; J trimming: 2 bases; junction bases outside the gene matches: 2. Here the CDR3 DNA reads TGTGCCAGTAGTATAGAACCAGGGGGCAACTATGGCTACACCTTC. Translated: CASSIEPGGNYGYTF.

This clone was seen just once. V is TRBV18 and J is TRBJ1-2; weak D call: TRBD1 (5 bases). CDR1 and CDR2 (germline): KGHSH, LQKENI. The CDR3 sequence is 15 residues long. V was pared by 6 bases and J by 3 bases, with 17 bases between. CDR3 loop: CASSINLGTDYGYTF. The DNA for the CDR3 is TGTGCCAGCTCGATAAACCTGGGGACCGACTATGGCTACACCTTC.

DNA of the CDR3: TGTGCCAGCAGTGACCCTGGGCGGGGTCTTATCTACGAGCAGTACTTC. Protein sequence: CASSDPGRGLIYEQYF. The J gene is TRBJ2-7, the V gene TRBV6-1, with D perhaps TRBD2 (6 bases). Germline V gene data show CDR1 as MNHNS and CDR2 as SASEGT. The ends were cut back, 3 bases at V and 3 bases at J, with 18 bases in the middle. The CDR3 is made up of 16 amino acids.

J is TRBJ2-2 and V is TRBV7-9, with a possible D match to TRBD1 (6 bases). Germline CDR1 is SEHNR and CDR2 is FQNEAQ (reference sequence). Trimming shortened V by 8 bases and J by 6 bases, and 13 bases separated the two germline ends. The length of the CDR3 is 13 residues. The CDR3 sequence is CASLKQGSGELFF. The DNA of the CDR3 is TGTGCCAGCCTGAAACAGGGATCCGGGGAGCTGTTTTTT.

CDR3 DNA: TGTGCCAGCAGCGTAGGGACAGGGGCCTATGGCTACACCTTC. It encodes CASSVGTGAYGYTF. V and J are TRBV7-6 and TRBJ1-2; TRBD1 matches at 10 bases. Per the germline V gene, CDR1 is SGHVS and CDR2 is FNYEAQ. J gave up 4 bases and V 5 bases, and 4 bases lay outside the gene matches. This CDR3 spans 14 amino acids.

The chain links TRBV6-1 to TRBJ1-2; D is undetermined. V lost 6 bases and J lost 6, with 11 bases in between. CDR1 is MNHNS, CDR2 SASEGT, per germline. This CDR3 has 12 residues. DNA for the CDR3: TGTGCCAGCAGCGCCCAAAGGGATGGCTACACCTTC. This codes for CASSAQRDGYTF.

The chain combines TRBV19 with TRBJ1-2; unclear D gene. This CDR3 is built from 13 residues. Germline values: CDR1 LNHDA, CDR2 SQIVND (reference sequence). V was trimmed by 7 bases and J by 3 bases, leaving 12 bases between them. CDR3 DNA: TGTGCCAGTATGGGAGAATCGTACTATGGCTACACCTTC. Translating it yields CASMGESYYGYTF.

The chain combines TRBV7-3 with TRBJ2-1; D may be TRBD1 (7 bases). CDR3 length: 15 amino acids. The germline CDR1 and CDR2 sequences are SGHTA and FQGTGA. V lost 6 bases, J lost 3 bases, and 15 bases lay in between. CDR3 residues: CASSHRQGGYNEQFF. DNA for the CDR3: TGTGCCAGCAGTCATCGACAGGGAGGCTACAATGAGCAGTTCTTC.

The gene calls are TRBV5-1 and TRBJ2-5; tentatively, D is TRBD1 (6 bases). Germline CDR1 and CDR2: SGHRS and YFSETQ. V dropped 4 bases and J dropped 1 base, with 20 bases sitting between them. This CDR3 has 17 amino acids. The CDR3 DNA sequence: TGCGCCAGCAGCCCTCGCGCGTCAGGGGCCTTCCAAGAGACCCAGTACTTC. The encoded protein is CASSPRASGAFQETQYF.

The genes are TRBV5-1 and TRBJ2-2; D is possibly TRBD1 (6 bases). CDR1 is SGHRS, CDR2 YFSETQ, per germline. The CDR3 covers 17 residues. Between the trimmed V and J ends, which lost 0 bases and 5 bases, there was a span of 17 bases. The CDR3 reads CASSLAQGGQGTGELFF. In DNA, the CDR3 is TGCGCCAGCAGCTTGGCCCAAGGGGGACAAGGGACCGGGGAGCTGTTTTTT.

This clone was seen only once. The CDR3 region is CASSLGTAYGYTF. DNA for the CDR3: TGTGCCAGCAGCCTCGGGACAGCCTATGGCTACACCTTC. This chain links TRBV6-5 with TRBJ1-2; TRBD1 matches 7 bases. V shed 6 bases and J 4 bases; nucleotides not matched to a gene: 5. Germline assignment: CDR1 MNHEY and CDR2 SVGAGI. This CDR3 has 13 residues.

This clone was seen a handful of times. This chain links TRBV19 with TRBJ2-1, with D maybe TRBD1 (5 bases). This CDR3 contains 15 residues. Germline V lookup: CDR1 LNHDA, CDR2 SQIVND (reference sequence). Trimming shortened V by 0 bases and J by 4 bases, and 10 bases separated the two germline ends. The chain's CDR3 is CASSIDGASYNEQFF. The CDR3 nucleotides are TGTGCCAGTAGTATAGATGGGGCTAGTTACAATGAGCAGTTCTTC.

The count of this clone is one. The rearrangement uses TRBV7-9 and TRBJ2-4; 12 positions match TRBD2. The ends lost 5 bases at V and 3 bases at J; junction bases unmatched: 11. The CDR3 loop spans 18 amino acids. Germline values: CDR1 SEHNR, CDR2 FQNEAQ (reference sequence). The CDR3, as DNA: TGTGCCAGCAGCCCGACTAGCGGGAGTATCAGGGGCAAAAACATTCAGTACTTC. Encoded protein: CASSPTSGSIRGKNIQYF.